These 8 T cell receptor beta chains were sequenced from one sample in a study of identical twins. From the 5' RACE reads, TCRdb called clonotypes with MiXCR, one entry per CDR3 protein. Among about 340,000 distinct CDR3 sequences, more than 9% were seen once, and the ten largest hold roughly 7.8%. This same sample was also part of a study on yellow fever vaccine responses in identical twins.

Material for sequencing was CD8+ T cells sorted from blood. These TCRs come from a woman aged 18-29 years in good health.

This clonotype came up a few times. The rearrangement joins TRBV6-5 to TRBJ1-1; tentative D call: TRBD1 (5 bases). Germline loops: CDR1 MNHEY, CDR2 SVGAGI. V gave up 2 bases and J gave up 3 bases, with 10 bases separating them. The CDR3 sequence is 14 residues long. CDR3 in DNA: TGTGCCAGCAGTTACAGGGTGGGGGACACTGAAGCTTTCTTT. It encodes CASSYRVGDTEAFF.

This chain joins TRBV6-4 and TRBJ2-3; the match to TRBD2 covers 11 bases. Germline V gene lookup returns CDR1 MRHNA and CDR2 SNTAGT. The ends lost 4 bases at V and 6 bases at J; junction bases unmatched: 9. This CDR3 has 16 amino acids. CDR3 sequence (DNA): TGTGCCAGCAGTGTTAGCGGGAGGGCCTCGCGGGATACGCAGTATTTT. It translates to CASSVSGRASRDTQYF.

This clonotype appeared a few times. The V gene is TRBV5-1, the J gene TRBJ2-3; TRBD1 matches 7 bases. J was trimmed by 6 bases and V by 4 bases; bases with no gene match: 11. From germline, CDR1 is SGHRS and CDR2 YFSETQ. This CDR3 spans 15 amino acids. CDR3 nucleotides: TGCGCCAGCAGCCTAAACCGGGACAGTATCGATACGCAGTATTTT. It encodes CASSLNRDSIDTQYF.

This clonotype was detected only a few times. The chain has TRBV5-1 and TRBJ2-5; tentative D call: TRBD1 (5 bases). The CDR3 totals 13 residues. Trimming cost V 8 bases and J 4 bases, with 15 bases left between them. Germline CDR1 is SGHRS and CDR2 is YFSETQ. For the CDR3, the DNA is TGCGCCAGTGCTCAGGGATGGGGAGAGACCCAGTACTTC. Protein: CASAQGWGETQYF.

Many counts were recorded for this clonotype. This sequence joins TRBV3-1 and TRBJ2-2; a weak D match, TRBD1 (6 bases). The CDR3 consists of 16 residues. Per germline, CDR1 LGHDT and CDR2 YNNKEL (reference sequence). Trimming cost V 1 base and J 1 base, with 10 bases left between them. DNA of the CDR3: TGTGCCAGCAGCCAAGGAATGGGACAGAACACCGGGGAGCTGTTTTTT. It codes for CASSQGMGQNTGELFF.

This clonotype was counted between two and nine times. The CDR3 loop is CATSTYRDREIGELFF. CDR3 nucleotides: TGTGCCACCAGCACATACCGGGACAGGGAGATCGGGGAGCTGTTTTTT. The chain is built from TRBV15 and TRBJ2-2; 9 bases agree with TRBD1. V lost 4 bases to trimming and J lost 7 bases; unmatched junction nucleotides: 10. The CDR3 extends over 16 amino acids. The germline V gene encodes CDR1 LNHNV and CDR2 YYDKDF (reference sequence).

The J gene is TRBJ2-7, the V gene TRBV7-9, with TRBD2 as a possible D gene (7 bases). The V end lost 4 bases, the J end lost 1 base, and 20 bases lay between the germline ends. This CDR3 region has 17 residues. Germline CDR1 is SEHNR and CDR2 is FQNEAQ (reference sequence). The CDR3 DNA sequence: TGTGCCAGCAGCTACCAGGGAGGGGGGCAGGGTTCCTACGAGCAGTACTTC. It codes for CASSYQGGGQGSYEQYF.

The table lists this clonotype with a few counts. The chain carries TRBV7-8 and TRBJ1-1; D is unclear. This CDR3 comprises 16 residues. V lost 2 bases and J 0 bases, leaving 13 bases between the germline ends. The germline V gene has CDR1 SGHVS and CDR2 FQNEAQ. CDR3 in DNA: TGTGCCAGCAGCTTAAAGGCGGACTTTATGAACACTGAAGCTTTCTTT. Its translation is CASSLKADFMNTEAFF.